A single sample gave rise to the 11 T cell receptor beta chains below, sequenced in a study of cytomegalovirus exposure and HLA in healthy donors. PCR amplification relied on 60 Vbeta primers (plus 13 Jbeta primers). Profiling relied on immunoSEQ multiplex PCR, and the TCRdb table lists in-frame clones only, not all of them. The repertoire includes more than 150,000 clones, about 90% of them detected once, and around 0.21% sits in the top ten. Sequencing input: PBMCs. Every receptor here comes from a girl less than two years old in good health and CMV-seronegative.

The rearrangement uses TRBV6-1 and TRBJ2-3; the match to TRBD2 covers 7 bases. CDR3 length: 14 amino acids. After removal of 7 bases from V and 4 bases from J, the junction contained 8 bases not matched to a gene. The germline gives CDR1 MNHNS, CDR2 SASEGT. As DNA, the CDR3 is TGTGCCAGCACCGAGGGAGGGCAGCCAGATACGCAGTATTTT. Its protein is CASTEGGQPDTQYF.

The rearrangement links TRBV5-1 to TRBJ1-2; D remains ambiguous. The CDR3 consists of 13 residues. The germline gives CDR1 SGHRS, CDR2 YFSETQ. Deletions cut 2 bases from V and 3 bases from J, with 8 bases between. The CDR3 spells CASSFQTYYGYTF. Written as DNA, the CDR3 is TGCGCCAGCAGCTTCCAGACTTACTATGGCTACACCTTC.

The V and J genes are TRBV5-4 and TRBJ2-1, with TRBD2 matching over 8 bases. J was trimmed by 10 bases and V by 0 bases; bases with no gene match: 6. Looked up from germline, CDR1 is SGHNT and CDR2 is YYREEE (reference sequence). The CDR3 covers 14 residues. This CDR3 reads CASSLGLREGEQFF. CDR3 bases: TGTGCCAGCAGCTTGGGGCTACGGGAGGGGGAGCAGTTCTTC. Filled out from reference TRBV5-4 and TRBJ2-1, the complete variable domain reads ETGVTQSPTHLIKTRGQQVTLRCSSQSGHNTVSWYQQALGQGPQFIFQYYREEENGRGNFPPRFSGLQFPNYSSELNVNALELDDSALYLCASSLGLREGEQFFGPGTRLTVL.

This chain joins TRBV4-1 and TRBJ2-3, with D perhaps matching TRBD2 (6 bases). This CDR3 has 16 residues. Germline values: CDR1 MGHRA, CDR2 YSYEKL. V was shortened by 4 bases and J by 6 bases, with 20 bases between the two germline ends. The CDR3 sequence: CASSRIWRGRFDTQYF. The CDR3 coding sequence is TGCGCCAGCAGCCGCATATGGCGGGGTAGGTTTGATACGCAGTATTTT.

This clone was detected once. The chain uses TRBV7-9 and TRBJ1-2; 10 bases align to TRBD1. This CDR3 spans 16 amino acids. Looked up from germline, CDR1 is SEHNR and CDR2 is FQNEAQ (reference sequence). J gave up 8 bases and V 6 bases, and 15 bases lay outside the gene matches. The CDR3 DNA follows: TGTGCCAGCAGACAAAAACCGGGACAGGGGAATTTCGGCTACACCTTC. Amino acids: CASRQKPGQGNFGYTF.

This rearrangement joins TRBV30 to TRBJ2-1, with D perhaps matching TRBD2 (6 bases). Trimming cost V 4 bases and J 1 base, with 11 bases left between them. Germline V gives CDR1 GTSNPN, CDR2 SVGIG (reference sequence). The CDR3 sequence is 14 residues long. The CDR3 nucleotides read TGTGCCTGGACCTTCGGGGGTTCCTACAATGAGCAGTTCTTC. Protein: CAWTFGGSYNEQFF.

Comments on this clone: This sample includes further DNA sequences coding for the same CDR3. The chain joins TRBV2 to TRBJ1-1; a possible D gene is TRBD1 (6 bases). The CDR3 runs to 13 residues. Germline V CDR1 and CDR2: SNHLY, FYNNEI. The germline V and J ends were trimmed by 6 bases and 1 base, with 9 bases remaining between them. The CDR3 here is CASSDRPNTEAFF. CDR3 coding DNA: TGTGCCAGCAGCGACAGGCCGAACACTGAAGCTTTCTTT.

The chain has TRBV7-9 and TRBJ1-3; maybe TRBD1 (6 bases). From germline, CDR1 is SEHNR and CDR2 FQNEAQ (reference sequence). This CDR3 contains 15 residues. V dropped 2 bases and J dropped 1 base, with 9 bases sitting between them. The DNA for the CDR3 is TGTGCCAGCAGCTTAAGGGGGTTATCTGGAAACACCATATATTTT. Protein product: CASSLRGLSGNTIYF.

The table lists this clone with a count of one. This rearrangement joins TRBV19 to TRBJ2-7; maybe TRBD2 (6 bases). Germline CDR1 is LNHDA and CDR2 is SQIVND (reference sequence). The CDR3 sequence is 13 residues long. V was cut by 4 bases and J by 4 bases, with 11 bases left in between. The CDR3 here is CASSTGTFYEQYF. In DNA, the CDR3 is TGTGCCAGTAGTACAGGGACTTTTTACGAGCAGTACTTC.

V is TRBV2 and J is TRBJ1-2, with 9 bases identical to TRBD1. Germline trimming cut 6 bases from V and 4 bases from J; bases unmatched to any gene: 3. The length of the CDR3 is 13 residues. CDR1 SNHLY and CDR2 FYNNEI come from the germline V gene. The CDR3: CASRGQGSYGYTF. As DNA, the CDR3 is TGTGCCAGCAGGGGACAGGGATCCTATGGCTACACCTTC. The complete variable domain, with remaining parts taken from reference TRBV2 and TRBJ1-2, reads EPEVTQTPSHQVTQMGQEVILRCVPISNHLYFYWYRQILGQKVEFLVSFYNNEISEKSEIFDDQFSVERPDGSNFTLKIRSTKLEDSAMYFCASRGQGSYGYTFGSGTRLTVV.

This rearrangement joins TRBV7-2 to TRBJ2-5; 13 nucleotides align to TRBD2. The CDR3 consists of 15 residues. V shed 6 bases, J shed 4 bases, and the junction held 5 bases outside the gene matches. Germline assignment: CDR1 SGHTA and CDR2 FQGNSA. The CDR3: CASSSGTSGIETQYF. The CDR3 DNA is TGTGCCAGCAGTTCCGGGACTAGCGGGATAGAGACCCAGTACTTC.